This TCR beta chain was recorded in a study of T cell responses to AZD1222 COVID-19 vaccine. The CDR3 has 14 amino acids. Trimming stripped 5 bases from V and 9 bases from J, with 17 bases between. Germline lookup yields CDR1 SGHAT and CDR2 FQNNGV. Measured with immunoSEQ multiplex PCR; TCRdb has only the in-frame clones, and not every one. The sample consists of around 150,000 clones, about 93% of them appearing once. This chain uses TRBV11-2 with TRBJ2-1; D is perhaps TRBD2 (6 bases). Sequencing was performed on peripheral blood, taken on day 0 of AZD1222 vaccination. The TCR sequence derives from an adult in good health. The CDR3 sequence is CASSPNRDFGEQFF. The CDR3 DNA reads as TGTGCCAGCAGCCCAAACCGGGACTTCGGTGAGCAGTTCTTC.